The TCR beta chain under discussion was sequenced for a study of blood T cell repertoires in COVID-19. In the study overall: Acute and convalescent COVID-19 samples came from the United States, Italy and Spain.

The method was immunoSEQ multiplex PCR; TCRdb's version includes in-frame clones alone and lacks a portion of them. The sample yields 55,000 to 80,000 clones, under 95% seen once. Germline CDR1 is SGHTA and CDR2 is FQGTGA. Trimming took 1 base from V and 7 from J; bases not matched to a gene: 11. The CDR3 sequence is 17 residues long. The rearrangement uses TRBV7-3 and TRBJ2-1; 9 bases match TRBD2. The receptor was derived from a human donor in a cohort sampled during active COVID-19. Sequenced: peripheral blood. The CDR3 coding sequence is TGTGCCAGCAGCTTAAAGGCCCGGCTAGCGGGATGGAATGAGCAGTTCTTC. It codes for CASSLKARLAGWNEQFF.